The clone carrying this T cell receptor beta chain was detected ten times or more. This sample was taken from a study of neurological immune-mediated disorders. Maryland, USA blood bank volunteers served as healthy controls. The V and J ends lost 5 bases and 7 bases respectively, with 12 bases between them. This CDR3 has 14 amino acids. CDR1 is MNHNY and CDR2 is SVGAGI in the germline V gene (reference sequence). TCRdb redid the calling of the 5' RACE reads with MiXCR, one entry per CDR3 protein. The sample consists of more than 75,000 distinct CDR3 sequences, about 9.3% of them appearing once. The sample was PBMCs. The rearrangement links TRBV6-6 to TRBJ1-6, with D hard to call. The sequence was collected from a man aged 35-49 years in good health. CDR3 region: CASSPGSGNSPLHF. The CDR3 nucleotides read TGTGCCAGCAGTCCCGGGTCGGGGAATTCACCCCTCCACTTT.